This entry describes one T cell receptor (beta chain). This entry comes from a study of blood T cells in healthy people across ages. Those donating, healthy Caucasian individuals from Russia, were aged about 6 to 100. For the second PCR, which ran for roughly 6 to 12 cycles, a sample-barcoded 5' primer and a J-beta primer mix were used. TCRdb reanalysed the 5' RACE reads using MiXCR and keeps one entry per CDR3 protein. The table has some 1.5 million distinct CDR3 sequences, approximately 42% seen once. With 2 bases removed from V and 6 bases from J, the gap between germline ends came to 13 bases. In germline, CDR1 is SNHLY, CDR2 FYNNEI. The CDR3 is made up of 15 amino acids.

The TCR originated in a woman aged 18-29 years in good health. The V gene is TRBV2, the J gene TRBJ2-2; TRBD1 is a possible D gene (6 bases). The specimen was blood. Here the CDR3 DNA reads TGTGCCAGCAGTGAAACAGGGTTAAGGTCCGGGGAGCTGTTTTTT. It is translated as CASSETGLRSGELFF.